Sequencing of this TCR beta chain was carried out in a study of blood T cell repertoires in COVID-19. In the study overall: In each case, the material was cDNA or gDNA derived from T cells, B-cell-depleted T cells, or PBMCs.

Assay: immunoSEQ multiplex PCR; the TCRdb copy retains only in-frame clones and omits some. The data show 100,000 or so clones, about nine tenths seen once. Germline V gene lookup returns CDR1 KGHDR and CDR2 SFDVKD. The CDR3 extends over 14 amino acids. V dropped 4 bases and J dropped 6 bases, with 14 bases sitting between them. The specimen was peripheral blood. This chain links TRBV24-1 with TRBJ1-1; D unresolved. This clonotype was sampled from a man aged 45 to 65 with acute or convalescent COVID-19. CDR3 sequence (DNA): TGTGCCACCAGTGACCTCTCTGGCGGGGCTGAAGCTTTCTTT. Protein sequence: CATSDLSGGAEAFF.